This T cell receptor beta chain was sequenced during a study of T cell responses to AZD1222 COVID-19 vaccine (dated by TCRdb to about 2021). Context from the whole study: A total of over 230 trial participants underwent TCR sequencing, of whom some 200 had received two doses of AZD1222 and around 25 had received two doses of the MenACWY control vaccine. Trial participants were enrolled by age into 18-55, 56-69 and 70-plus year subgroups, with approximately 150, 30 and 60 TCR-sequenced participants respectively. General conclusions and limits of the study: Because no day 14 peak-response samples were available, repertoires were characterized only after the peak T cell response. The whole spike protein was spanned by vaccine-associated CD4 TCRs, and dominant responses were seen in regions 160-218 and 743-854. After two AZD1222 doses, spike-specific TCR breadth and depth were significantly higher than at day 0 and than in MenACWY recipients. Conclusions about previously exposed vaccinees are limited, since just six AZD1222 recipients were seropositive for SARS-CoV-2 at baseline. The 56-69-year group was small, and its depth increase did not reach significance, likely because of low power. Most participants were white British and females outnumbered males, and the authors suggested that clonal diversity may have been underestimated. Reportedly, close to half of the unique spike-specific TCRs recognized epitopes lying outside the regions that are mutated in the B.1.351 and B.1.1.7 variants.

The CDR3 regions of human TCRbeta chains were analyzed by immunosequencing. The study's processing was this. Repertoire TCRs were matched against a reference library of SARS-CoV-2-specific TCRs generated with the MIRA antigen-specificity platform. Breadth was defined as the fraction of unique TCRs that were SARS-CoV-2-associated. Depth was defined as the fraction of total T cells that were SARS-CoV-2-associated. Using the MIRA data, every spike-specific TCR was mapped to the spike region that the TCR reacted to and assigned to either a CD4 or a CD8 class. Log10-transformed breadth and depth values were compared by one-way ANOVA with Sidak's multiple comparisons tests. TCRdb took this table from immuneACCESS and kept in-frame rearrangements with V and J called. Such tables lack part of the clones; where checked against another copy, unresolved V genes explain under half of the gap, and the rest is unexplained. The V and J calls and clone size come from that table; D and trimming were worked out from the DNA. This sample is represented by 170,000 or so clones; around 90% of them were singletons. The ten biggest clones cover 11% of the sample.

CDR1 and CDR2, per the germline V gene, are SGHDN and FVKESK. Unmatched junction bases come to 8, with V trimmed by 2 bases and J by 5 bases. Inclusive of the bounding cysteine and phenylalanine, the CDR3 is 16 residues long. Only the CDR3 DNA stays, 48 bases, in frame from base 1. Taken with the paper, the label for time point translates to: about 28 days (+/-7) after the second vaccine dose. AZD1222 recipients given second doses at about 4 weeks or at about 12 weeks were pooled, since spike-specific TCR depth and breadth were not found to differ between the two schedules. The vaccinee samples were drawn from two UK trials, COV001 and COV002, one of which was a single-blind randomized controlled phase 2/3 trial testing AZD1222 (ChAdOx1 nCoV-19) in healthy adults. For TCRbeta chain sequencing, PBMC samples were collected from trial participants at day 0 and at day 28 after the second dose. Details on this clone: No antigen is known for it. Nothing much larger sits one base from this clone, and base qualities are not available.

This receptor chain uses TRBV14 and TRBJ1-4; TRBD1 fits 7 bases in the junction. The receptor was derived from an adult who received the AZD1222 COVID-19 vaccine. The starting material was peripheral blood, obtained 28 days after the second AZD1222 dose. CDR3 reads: CASSQILTGPNEKLFF. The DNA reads TGTGCCAGCAGCCAAATCCTGACAGGGCCCAATGAAAAACTGTTTTTT.